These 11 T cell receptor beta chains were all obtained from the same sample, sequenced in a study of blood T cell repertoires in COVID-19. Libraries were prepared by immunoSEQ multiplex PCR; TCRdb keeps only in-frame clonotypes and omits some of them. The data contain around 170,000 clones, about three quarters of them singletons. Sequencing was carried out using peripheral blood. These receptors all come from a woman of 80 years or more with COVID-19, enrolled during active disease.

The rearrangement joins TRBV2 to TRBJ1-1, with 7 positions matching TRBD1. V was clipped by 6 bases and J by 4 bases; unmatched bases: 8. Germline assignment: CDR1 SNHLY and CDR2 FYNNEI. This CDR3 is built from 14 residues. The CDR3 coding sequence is TGTGCCAGCAGCGACAAGGGGGCCGGCACTGAAGCTTTCTTT. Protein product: CASSDKGAGTEAFF.

CDR3 in amino acids: CASSLAGSDEQYF. The CDR3 DNA follows: TGTGCCAGCAGCTTAGCAGGGAGCGACGAGCAGTACTTC. The chain carries TRBV7-6 and TRBJ2-7; a weak D match, TRBD2 (5 bases). Trimming removed 0 bases at V and 5 bases at J, with 8 bases between. The CDR3 sequence is 13 residues long. CDR1 is SGHVS, CDR2 FNYEAQ, per germline.

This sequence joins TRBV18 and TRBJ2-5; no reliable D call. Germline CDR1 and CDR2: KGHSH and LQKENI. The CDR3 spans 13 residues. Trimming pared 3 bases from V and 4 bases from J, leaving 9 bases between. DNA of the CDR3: TGTGCCAGCTCACCCCCGTTCGTAGAGACCCAGTACTTC. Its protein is CASSPPFVETQYF.

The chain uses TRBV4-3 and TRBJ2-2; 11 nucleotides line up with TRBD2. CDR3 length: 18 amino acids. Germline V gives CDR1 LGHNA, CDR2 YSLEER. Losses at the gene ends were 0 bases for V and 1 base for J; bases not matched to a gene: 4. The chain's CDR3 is CASSQDLLAGGNTGELFF. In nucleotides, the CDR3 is TGCGCCAGCAGCCAAGATCTCCTAGCGGGGGGGAACACCGGGGAGCTGTTTTTT.

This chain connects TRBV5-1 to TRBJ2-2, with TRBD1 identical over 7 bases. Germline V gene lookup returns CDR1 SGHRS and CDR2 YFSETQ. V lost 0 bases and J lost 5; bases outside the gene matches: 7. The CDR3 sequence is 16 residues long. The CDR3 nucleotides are TGCGCCAGCAGCTTGGACGCGACAGGGCTGACCGGGGAGCTGTTTTTT. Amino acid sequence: CASSLDATGLTGELFF.

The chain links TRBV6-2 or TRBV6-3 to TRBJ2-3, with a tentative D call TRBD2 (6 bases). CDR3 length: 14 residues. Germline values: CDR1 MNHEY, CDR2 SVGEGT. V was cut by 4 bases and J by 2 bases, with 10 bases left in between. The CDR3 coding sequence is TGTGCCAGCAGTTCCGGGGAGGACACAGATACGCAGTATTTT. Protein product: CASSSGEDTDTQYF.

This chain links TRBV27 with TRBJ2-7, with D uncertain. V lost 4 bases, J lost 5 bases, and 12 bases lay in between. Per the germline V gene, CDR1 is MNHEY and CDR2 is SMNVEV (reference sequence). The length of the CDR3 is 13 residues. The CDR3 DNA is TGTGCCAGCAGTTCCAGGTCGTGGGACGAGCAGTACTTC. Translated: CASSSRSWDEQYF.

CDR3 in DNA: TGTGCCAGCTCACCCCTGACAGGGTCCTCGTCCTACGAGCAGTACTTC. Protein sequence: CASSPLTGSSSYEQYF. The chain uses TRBV18 and TRBJ2-7; 7 positions agree with TRBD1. There are 16 residues in the CDR3. Trimming removed 3 bases from V and 1 base from J; junction bases left unmatched: 9. Germline V gives CDR1 KGHSH, CDR2 LQKENI.

CDR3 sequence reads: CASSYSTGQNSPLHF. The CDR3 nucleotides are TGTGCCAGCAGTTACTCGACAGGGCAGAATTCACCCCTCCACTTT. This chain uses TRBV6-5 with TRBJ1-6; TRBD1 agrees at 7 bases. Germline CDR1 and CDR2: MNHEY and SVGAGI. Losses at the gene ends were 0 bases for V and 7 bases for J; bases not matched to a gene: 3. This CDR3 is built from 15 residues.

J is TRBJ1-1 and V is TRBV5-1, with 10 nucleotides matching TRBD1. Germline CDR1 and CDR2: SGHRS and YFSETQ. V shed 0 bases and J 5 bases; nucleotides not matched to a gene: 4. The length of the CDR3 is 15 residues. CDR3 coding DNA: TGCGCCAGCAGCTTGGACGACAGGGGGCAAACTGAAGCTTTCTTT. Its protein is CASSLDDRGQTEAFF. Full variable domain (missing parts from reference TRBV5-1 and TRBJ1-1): KAGVTQTPRYLIKTRGQQVTLSCSPISGHRSVSWYQQTPGQGLQFLFEYFSETQRNKGNFPGRFSGRQFSNSRSEMNVSTLELGDSALYLCASSLDDRGQTEAFFGQGTRLTVV.

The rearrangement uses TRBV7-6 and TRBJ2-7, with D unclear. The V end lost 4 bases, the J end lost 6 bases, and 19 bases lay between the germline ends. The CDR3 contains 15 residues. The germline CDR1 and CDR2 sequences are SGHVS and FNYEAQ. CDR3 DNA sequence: TGTGCCAGCAGCTCCCTGAACGTCTCCCCGGGCGAGCAGTACTTC. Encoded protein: CASSSLNVSPGEQYF.